The entry below gives a single T cell receptor (beta chain) sequence along with its context. This specimen comes from a study of blood T cell repertoires in COVID-19. As for the study in general: COVID-19 samples collected from the United States, Italy and Spain covered acute and convalescent phases. PBMCs, B-cell-depleted T cells, or T cells were the source of the cDNA or gDNA that made up the material.

The V gene end was trimmed by 3 bases and the J gene end by 6 bases; junction bases not matched to a gene: 7. CDR3 length: 16 amino acids. Germline V lookup: CDR1 SNHLY, CDR2 FYNNEI. In the source study's methods: Cell counts per sample came from amplifying reference gene primers. Measured with immunoSEQ multiplex PCR; TCRdb has only the in-frame clones, and not every one. The V and J calls and clone size were taken over from that table, and D and trimming were inferred from the DNA. The sample holds around 45,000 clones, 86% seen once. The chain combines TRBV2 with TRBJ1-5; 11 bases fit TRBD1. Specimen: peripheral blood. The source is a human donor in a cohort sampled during active COVID-19. This CDR3 is CASSDRTGGGFQPQHF. The CDR3 bases are TGTGCCAGCAGTGACCGGACAGGGGGCGGGTTTCAGCCCCAGCATTTT.